This T cell receptor (beta chain) was recorded in a study of spatial heterogeneity in lung cancer. Study results and caveats: For expanded intratumoral alpha and beta TCRs, counts tracked tumor mutation counts.

TCRdb used MiXCR to reprocess the 5' RACE reads, holding one entry per CDR3 protein. The sample holds 9,900 or so distinct CDR3 sequences, approximately 12% seen once. The CDR3 is made up of 13 amino acids. V shed 3 bases and J shed 2 bases, with 7 bases lying between them. This clonotype is medium-sized (0.01 to 0.1%) within its sample. Its antigen is not identified. As an off-target read in a library built for alpha chains, this beta chain has a frequency of little significance. The time point is: sample taken at primary tumor resection. The chain carries TRBV12-3 or TRBV12-4 and TRBJ1-2; D is uncertain. This specimen consisted of lung tumor tissue, obtained at surgery. The sequence was collected from a male donor with early-stage non-small cell lung cancer. CDR3 sequence (DNA): TGTGCCAGCAGTTTTGAGCTGAACTATGGCTACACCTTC. Amino acid sequence: CASSFELNYGYTF.